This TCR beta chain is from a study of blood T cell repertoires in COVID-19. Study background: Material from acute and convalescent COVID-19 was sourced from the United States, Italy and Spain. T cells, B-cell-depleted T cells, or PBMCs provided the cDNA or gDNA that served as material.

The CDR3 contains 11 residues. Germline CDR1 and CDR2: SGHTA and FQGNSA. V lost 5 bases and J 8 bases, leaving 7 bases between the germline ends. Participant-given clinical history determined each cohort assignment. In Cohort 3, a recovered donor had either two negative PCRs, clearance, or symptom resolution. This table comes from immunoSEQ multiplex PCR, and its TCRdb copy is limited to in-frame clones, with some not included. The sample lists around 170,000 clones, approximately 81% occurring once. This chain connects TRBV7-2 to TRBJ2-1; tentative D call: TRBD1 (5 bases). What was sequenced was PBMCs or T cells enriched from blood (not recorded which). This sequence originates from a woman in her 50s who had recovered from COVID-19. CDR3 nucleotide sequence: TGTGCCAGCAGCCCAGGGTATGAGCAGTTCTTC. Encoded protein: CASSPGYEQFF.